The sequence of this T cell receptor beta chain was determined in a study of identical twins. The CDR3 contains 15 residues. Trimming removed 5 bases from V and 5 bases from J; junction bases left unmatched: 5. This clonotype has only a few counts. A single record per CDR3 protein comes from TCRdb applying MiXCR to the 5' RACE reads. The sample consists of hundreds of thousands of distinct CDR3 sequences, about 18% of them appearing once. The sample was also reused in another study, on T cells expressing NK-cell markers. That work contributes: The share of CD8+ T cells held by dominant NKG2C+ clonotypes was roughly 1.0-8% in roughly 6 donors.

The sample consisted of PBMCs. The chain employs TRBV12-3 or TRBV12-4 and TRBJ2-1; TRBD2 agrees at 11 bases. The source of this sequence is a woman in her late teens or twenties in good health. The CDR3 loop reads CASSASGLADNEQFF. CDR3 nucleotide sequence: TGTGCCAGCAGTGCCTCGGGACTAGCGGACAATGAGCAGTTCTTC.